Listed below are T cell receptor beta chains from one sample, sequenced in a study of shared clonotypes between healthy human individuals. Assay: immunoSEQ multiplex PCR; the TCRdb copy retains only in-frame clones and omits some. The sample holds about 980,000 clones, over 60% seen once. Sequenced: memory CD4+ T cells sorted from blood. The receptors were sampled from a man between 18 and 35 years old in good health. The CDR3 runs from the conserved cysteine through the conserved F or W. D genes are given only for firm matches. A row's size may be missing; if present it is once, few, many or a size class.

>.|TRBJ1-1|TRBV28|.
TGTGCCAGCAGTTTCACGGTGCAGGGGAACACTGAAGCTTTCTTT
CASSFTVQGNTEAFF
>few|TRBJ1-5|TRBV19|.
TGTGCCAGTAGTATAGTCCAAAACAATCAGCCCCAGCATTTT
CASSIVQNNQPQHF
>few|TRBJ2-1|TRBV5-1|TRBD2
TGCGCCAGCAGCAAGACTAGCGGCACATACAATGAGCAGTTCTTC
CASSKTSGTYNEQFF
>once|TRBJ2-1|TRBV5-4|TRBD1
TGTGCCAGCAGCCCGGACAGGGGCATCAATGAGCAGTTCTTC
CASSPDRGINEQFF
>.|TRBJ1-5|TRBV6-5|TRBD1
TGTGCCAGCAGCACAGGGGCCGCTAAGGGTCAGCCCCAGCATTTT
CASSTGAAKGQPQHF
>.|TRBJ2-2|TRBV6-6|TRBD2
TGTGCCAGCAGGTCCAGCGGGGGCACCGGGGAGCTGTTTTTT
CASRSSGGTGELFF
>.|TRBJ2-7|TRBV28|TRBD1
TGTGCCAGCAGTCAGGGGGACAGGGCGGGCGAGCAGTACTTC
CASSQGDRAGEQYF
>.|TRBJ1-6|TRBV9|TRBD1
TGTGCCAGCAGCGTTGGACAGGGGGTTTCACCCCTCCACTTT
CASSVGQGVSPLHF
>.|TRBJ1-1|TRBV7-2|.
TGTGCCAGCAGCTTATTTATGAACACTGAAGCTTTCTTT
CASSLFMNTEAFF
>few|TRBJ1-5|TRBV7-2|TRBD1
TGTGCCAGCAGCCGCAGGGGGAATCAGCCCCAGCATTTT
CASSRRGNQPQHF
>.|TRBJ2-2|TRBV5-1|.
TGCGCCAGCAGCTTCAGGGAATACACCGGGGAGCTGTTTTTT
CASSFREYTGELFF
>.|TRBJ1-3|TRBV10-3|.
TGTGCCATCAGGGGGAACTCTGGAAACACCATATATTTT
CAIRGNSGNTIYF
>.|TRBJ2-1|TRBV6-6|.
TGTGCCAGCAGTTTCCCGGGGTTCTACAATGAGCAGTTCTTC
CASSFPGFYNEQFF
>.|TRBJ2-7|TRBV29-1|TRBD1
TGCAGCGTCCCCGGGACAGGGGCCTACGAGCAGTACTTC
CSVPGTGAYEQYF
>.|TRBJ1-1|TRBV18|TRBD1
TGTGCCAGCTCACGAGCCTACGCTCGAGGGGGCCCGGCCACTGAAGCTTTCTTT
CASSRAYARGGPATEAFF
>.|TRBJ1-2|TRBV30|.
TGTGCCTGGAGTGTACAGCCTGGTGGGGCTTGTACCTTC
CAWSVQPGGACTF
>.|TRBJ1-1|TRBV28|.
TGTGCCAGCAGTTTATCTGCTACCCCCGGAGCTTTCTTT
CASSLSATPGAFF
>.|TRBJ2-4|TRBV9|TRBD2
TGTGCCAGCAGCGCCACAACTAGCGGGAGTGCCAAAAACATTCAGTACTTC
CASSATTSGSAKNIQYF
>few|TRBJ1-6|TRBV6-1|TRBD1
TGTGCCAGCAGTGAAAGGGACAGGGCTTCACCCCTCCACTTT
CASSERDRASPLHF
>.|TRBJ2-3|TRBV5-4|.
TGTGCCAGCAGCTTCCGGGGGGCTTCCGATACGCAGTATTTT
CASSFRGASDTQYF
>.|TRBJ2-1|TRBV11-3|.
TGTGCCAGCAGCTTAGGTGCCTTTCTAGAGTTCTTC
CASSLGAFLEFF
>.|TRBJ2-2|TRBV9|.
TGTGCCAGCAGCGCCAGGGACGGCGCGAACACCGGGGAGCTGTTTTTT
CASSARDGANTGELFF
>few|TRBJ2-7|TRBV20-1|.
TGCAGTGCACACGGAGCGCGGGAGCAGTACTTC
CSAHGAREQYF
>.|TRBJ2-5|TRBV10-3|.
TGTGCCATCAGTGATTCGAGAGGGAAAAGTACGGAGACCCAGTACTTC
CAISDSRGKSTETQYF